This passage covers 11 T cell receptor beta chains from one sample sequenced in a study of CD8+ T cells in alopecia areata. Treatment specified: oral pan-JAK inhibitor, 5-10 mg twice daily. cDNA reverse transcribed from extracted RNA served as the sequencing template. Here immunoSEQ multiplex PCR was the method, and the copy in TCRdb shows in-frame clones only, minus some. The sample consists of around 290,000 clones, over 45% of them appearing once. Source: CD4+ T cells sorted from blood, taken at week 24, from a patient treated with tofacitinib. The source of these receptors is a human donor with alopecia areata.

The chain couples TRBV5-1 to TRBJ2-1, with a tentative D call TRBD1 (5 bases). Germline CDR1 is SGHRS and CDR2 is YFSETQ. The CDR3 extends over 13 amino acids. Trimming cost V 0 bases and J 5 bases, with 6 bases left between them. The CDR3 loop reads CASSLGGDNEQFF. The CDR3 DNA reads TGCGCCAGCAGCTTGGGGGGCGACAATGAGCAGTTCTTC.

The CDR3 here is CASSPPGSNYGYTF. The CDR3 DNA is TGTGCCAGCTCACCGCCGGGCAGTAACTATGGCTACACCTTC. The J gene is TRBJ1-2, the V gene TRBV18; no firm D call. V gave up 3 bases and J gave up 1 base, with 9 bases separating them. Germline CDR1 is KGHSH and CDR2 is LQKENI. The CDR3 has 14 residues.

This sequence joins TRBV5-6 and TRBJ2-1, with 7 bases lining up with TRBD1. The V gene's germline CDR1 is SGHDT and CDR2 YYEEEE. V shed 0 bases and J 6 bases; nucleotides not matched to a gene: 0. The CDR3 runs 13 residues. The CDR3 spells CASSLAGGNEQFF. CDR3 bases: TGTGCCAGCAGCTTGGCAGGGGGCAATGAGCAGTTCTTC.

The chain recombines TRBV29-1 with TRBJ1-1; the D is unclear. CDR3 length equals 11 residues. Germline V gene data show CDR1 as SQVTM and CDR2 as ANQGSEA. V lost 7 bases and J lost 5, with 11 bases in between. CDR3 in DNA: TGCAGCGCTTACGCCCGGACTGAAGCTTTCTTT. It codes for CSAYARTEAFF.

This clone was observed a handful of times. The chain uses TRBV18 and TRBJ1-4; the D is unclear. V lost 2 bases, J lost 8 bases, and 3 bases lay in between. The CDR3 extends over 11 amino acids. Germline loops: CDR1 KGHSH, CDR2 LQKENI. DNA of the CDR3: TGTGCCAGCTCACCAAGCGAAAAACTGTTTTTT. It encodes CASSPSEKLFF. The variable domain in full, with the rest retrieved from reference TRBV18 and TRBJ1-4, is NAGVMQNPRHLVRRRGQEARLRCSPMKGHSHVYWYRQLPEEGLKFMVYLQKENIIDESGMPKERFSAEFPKEGPSILRIQQVVRGDSAAYFCASSPSEKLFFGSGTQLSVL.

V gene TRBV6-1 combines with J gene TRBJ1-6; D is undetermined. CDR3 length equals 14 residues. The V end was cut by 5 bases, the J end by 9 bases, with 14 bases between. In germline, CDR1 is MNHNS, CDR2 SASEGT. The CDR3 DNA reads TGTGCCAGCAGTAATAGCAGGACGGGTTCACCCCTCCACTTT. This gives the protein CASSNSRTGSPLHF.

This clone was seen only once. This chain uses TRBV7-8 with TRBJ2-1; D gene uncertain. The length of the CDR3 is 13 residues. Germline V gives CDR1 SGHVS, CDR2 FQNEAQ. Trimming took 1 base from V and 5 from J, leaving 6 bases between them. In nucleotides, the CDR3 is TGTGCCAGCAGCTTAGGACGTAACAATGAGCAGTTCTTC. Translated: CASSLGRNNEQFF.

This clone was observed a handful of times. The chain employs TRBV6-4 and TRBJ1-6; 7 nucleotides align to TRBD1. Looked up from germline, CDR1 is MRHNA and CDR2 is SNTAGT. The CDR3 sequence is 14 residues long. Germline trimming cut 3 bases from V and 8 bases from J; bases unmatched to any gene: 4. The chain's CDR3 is CASSEDRVHSPLHF. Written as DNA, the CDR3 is TGTGCCAGCAGTGAAGACAGGGTACATTCACCCCTCCACTTT.

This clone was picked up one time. This CDR3 is CASSHPGTGGGYTF. The CDR3 DNA is TGCGCCAGCAGCCATCCTGGGACAGGGGGCGGCTACACCTTC. The chain employs TRBV4-1 and TRBJ1-2, with 12 bases lining up with TRBD1. CDR3 length equals 14 residues. The V gene's germline CDR1 is MGHRA and CDR2 YSYEKL. The V segment lost 3 bases and the J segment 8 bases; nucleotides outside the gene matches: 4.

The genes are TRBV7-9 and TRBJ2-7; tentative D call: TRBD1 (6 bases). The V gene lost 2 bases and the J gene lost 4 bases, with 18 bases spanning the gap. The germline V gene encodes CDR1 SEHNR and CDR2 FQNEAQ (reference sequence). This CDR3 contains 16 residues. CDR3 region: CASSLTTGGPRYEQYF. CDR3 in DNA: TGTGCCAGCAGCTTAACGACAGGTGGGCCGAGGTACGAGCAGTACTTC.

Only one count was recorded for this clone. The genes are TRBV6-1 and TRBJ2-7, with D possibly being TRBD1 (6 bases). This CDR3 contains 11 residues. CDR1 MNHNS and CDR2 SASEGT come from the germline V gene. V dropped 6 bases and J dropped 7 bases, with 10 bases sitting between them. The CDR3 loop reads CASRVGQEQYF. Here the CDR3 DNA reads TGTGCCAGCAGGGTGGGACAAGAGCAGTACTTC.